These 20 T cell receptor beta chains share one sample of origin, sequenced in a study of blood T cell repertoires in COVID-19. Sequencing used immunoSEQ multiplex PCR; TCRdb keeps in-frame clones, though not all of them. In the table there are over 130,000 clones, 60% to 80% of which are singletons. The specimen was peripheral blood. Receptors were obtained from a woman aged 45-60 years with active or convalescent COVID-19.

The CDR3 region is CASSFTGTSGYEQYF. In nucleotides, the CDR3 is TGTGCCAGCAGCTTCACCGGGACTAGCGGCTACGAGCAGTACTTC. V is TRBV11-2 and J is TRBJ2-7; 11 positions agree with TRBD2. The V gene's germline CDR1 is SGHAT and CDR2 FQNNGV. With V trimmed by 3 bases and J by 3 bases, 4 bases remained unmatched. The CDR3 runs 15 residues.

V usage is TRBV7-9 and J usage is TRBJ1-2; TRBD1 is a possible D gene (6 bases). Germline assignment: CDR1 SEHNR and CDR2 FQNEAQ (reference sequence). The CDR3 covers 15 residues. V lost 4 bases and J 4 bases, leaving 16 bases between the germline ends. The CDR3 sequence: CASSSRDNHLYGYTF. CDR3 nucleotide sequence: TGTGCCAGCAGCTCCCGGGACAACCACCTCTATGGCTACACCTTC.

The J gene is TRBJ1-2, the V gene TRBV2; D is unclear. The ends were cut back, 1 base at V and 4 bases at J, with 7 bases in the middle. The germline V gene encodes CDR1 SNHLY and CDR2 FYNNEI. The CDR3 has 13 amino acids. Here the CDR3 reads CASSEDSRYGYTF. Here the CDR3 DNA reads TGTGCCAGCAGTGAAGACAGTCGCTATGGCTACACCTTC.

V gene TRBV5-1 combines with J gene TRBJ1-4; 7 bases line up with TRBD1. The CDR3 consists of 14 residues. V shed 3 bases and J 7 bases; nucleotides not matched to a gene: 6. CDR1 is SGHRS, CDR2 YFSETQ, per germline. The CDR3 is CASSYVQGSEKLFF. The CDR3 nucleotides are TGCGCCAGCAGCTACGTACAGGGGAGTGAAAAACTGTTTTTT.

The rearrangement joins TRBV3-1 (or the pseudogene TRBV3-2) to TRBJ1-2; a possible D gene is TRBD1 (6 bases). Germline CDR1 and CDR2: LGHDT and YNNKEL (reference sequence). This CDR3 is built from 15 residues. V was shortened by 7 bases and J by 3 bases, with 18 bases between the two germline ends. CDR3 bases: TGTGCCAGCAACACAGGGCAGGGTCCGGACTATGGCTACACCTTC. Translating it yields CASNTGQGPDYGYTF.

CDR3: CASSDPGTSGYNEQFF. Here the CDR3 DNA reads TGTGCCAGCAGTGACCCCGGGACTAGCGGGTACAATGAGCAGTTCTTC. This chain connects TRBV28 to TRBJ2-1; TRBD2 matches 12 bases. The germline V gene encodes CDR1 MDHEN and CDR2 SYDVKM. The ends lost 5 bases at V and 4 bases at J; junction bases unmatched: 6. The CDR3 loop spans 16 amino acids.

The gene calls are TRBV7-8 and TRBJ2-3; 10 bases line up with TRBD2. The CDR3 totals 17 residues. Trimming cost V 5 bases and J 4 bases; bases outside gene matches: 12. Germline-derived CDR1 and CDR2 are SGHVS and FQNEAQ. This CDR3 reads CASSPRASGRRADTQYF. The CDR3 DNA is TGTGCCAGCAGCCCTCGAGCTAGCGGGAGACGCGCAGATACGCAGTATTTT.

The V and J genes are TRBV28 and TRBJ2-5; possible D gene TRBD1, 6 bases. Between the trimmed V and J ends, which lost 2 bases and 3 bases, there was a span of 13 bases. CDR1 and CDR2 (germline): MDHEN, SYDVKM. The CDR3 has 15 residues. Here the CDR3 reads CASSLARGDEETQYF. In nucleotides, the CDR3 is TGTGCCAGCAGTTTAGCCAGGGGAGATGAAGAGACCCAGTACTTC.

The chain combines TRBV20-1 with TRBJ2-3; D remains ambiguous. The CDR3 sequence is 15 residues long. V was shortened by 3 bases and J by 0 bases, with 13 bases between the two germline ends. Germline assignment: CDR1 DFQATT and CDR2 SNEGSKA (reference sequence). The CDR3 DNA follows: TGCAGTGCTAGTTTTCGCCCCGGGAGCACAGATACGCAGTATTTT. This translates into CSASFRPGSTDTQYF.

The chain joins TRBV30 to TRBJ1-6, with 10 bases aligning to TRBD1. J gave up 6 bases and V 5 bases, and 4 bases lay outside the gene matches. Germline assignment: CDR1 GTSNPN and CDR2 SVGIG (reference sequence). The CDR3 covers 14 residues. CDR3: CAWDRGRRNSPLHF. CDR3 nucleotide sequence: TGTGCCTGGGACAGGGGGCGTCGTAATTCACCCCTCCACTTT.

The genes are TRBV7-3 and TRBJ2-7; perhaps TRBD1 as D (6 bases). V gave up 5 bases and J gave up 4 bases, with 15 bases separating them. Per the germline V gene, CDR1 is SGHTA and CDR2 is FQGTGA. The CDR3 has 14 residues. The CDR3 region is CASSQGTVGYEQYF. DNA for the CDR3: TGTGCCAGCAGCCAGGGGACCGTGGGTTACGAGCAGTACTTC.

This clone was seen a few times. J is TRBJ1-1 and V is TRBV7-9, with D unclear. V lost 11 bases to trimming and J lost 8 bases, with 9 bases between them. The CDR3 loop spans 9 amino acids. Germline lookup yields CDR1 SEHNR and CDR2 FQNEAQ (reference sequence). The DNA of the CDR3 is TGTGCCTACTCTCGGGAAGCTTTCTTT. Protein sequence: CAYSREAFF.

The chain carries TRBV30 and TRBJ1-2; tentatively, D is TRBD1 (6 bases). The V end lost 4 bases, the J end lost 8 bases, and 17 bases lay between the germline ends. There are 13 residues in the CDR3. The V gene's germline CDR1 is GTSNPN and CDR2 SVGIG (reference sequence). CDR3 bases: TGTGCCTGGACCCCGGCGGCAGGGGTGGGCTACACCTTC. Translating it yields CAWTPAAGVGYTF.

Note on this clone: The junction shows a germline mismatch at one end, possibly a read error. This chain connects TRBV6-5 to TRBJ1-2, with a possible D match to TRBD1 (6 bases). The CDR3 loop spans 15 amino acids. The germline V gene has CDR1 MNHEY and CDR2 SVGAGI. The chain's CDR3 is CASSYSSDTGYGYTF. DNA for the CDR3: TGTGCCAGCAGCTACTCCTCGGATACAGGGTATGGCTACACCTTC.

This clone was counted between two and nine times. The V gene is TRBV19, the J gene TRBJ1-2, with D tentatively TRBD1 (5 bases). CDR3 length equals 12 residues. Germline V lookup: CDR1 LNHDA, CDR2 SQIVND (reference sequence). The V and J ends lost 9 bases and 4 bases respectively, with 12 bases between them. The CDR3: CASRDSGYGYTF. CDR3 sequence (DNA): TGTGCCAGCAGGGACTCGGGCTATGGCTACACCTTC.

This clone was seen a single time. The chain joins TRBV11-1 to TRBJ2-7, with D unresolved. Germline loops: CDR1 SGHAT, CDR2 FQDESV (reference sequence). V lost 6 bases, J lost 0 bases, and 9 bases lay in between. The CDR3 is 13 residues long. CDR3 DNA sequence: TGTGCCAGCAGTTCTTATAGCTCCTACGAGCAGTACTTC. Its translation: CASSSYSSYEQYF.

The genes are TRBV25-1 and TRBJ1-2, with D possibly matching TRBD1 (6 bases). Trimming took 5 bases from V and 2 from J, leaving 6 bases between them. The CDR3 runs 12 residues. Germline lookup yields CDR1 MGHDK and CDR2 SYGVNS. CDR3 bases: TGTGCCAGCAGTACAGGGAACTATGGCTACACCTTC. Protein: CASSTGNYGYTF.

The chain carries TRBV11-2 and TRBJ2-1, with D possibly matching TRBD1 (5 bases). CDR3 length equals 16 residues. Germline V gene data show CDR1 as SGHAT and CDR2 as FQNNGV. V was shortened by 5 bases and J by 4 bases, with 18 bases between the two germline ends. The CDR3 DNA follows: TGTGCCAGCAGCGCCAGGACATATGCAGGTTACAATGAGCAGTTCTTC. Translating gives CASSARTYAGYNEQFF.

V gene TRBV5-4 combines with J gene TRBJ2-2; 7 bases match TRBD2. This CDR3 has 15 amino acids. In germline, CDR1 is SGHNT, CDR2 YYREEE (reference sequence). The V segment lost 9 bases and the J segment 0 bases; nucleotides outside the gene matches: 8. The CDR3 spells CATQLAGPNTGELFF. The CDR3 nucleotides are TGTGCCACTCAATTAGCGGGTCCGAACACCGGGGAGCTGTTTTTT.

The rearrangement uses TRBV5-8 and TRBJ1-2, with 10 bases that match TRBD1. CDR3 length equals 16 residues. V was clipped by 3 bases and J by 8 bases; unmatched bases: 13. Germline V gene sequence: CDR1 SGHTS, CDR2 YDEGEE. As DNA, the CDR3 is TGTGCCAGCAGCTCAGGACAGGGGGTCCTTCGTAGGGGCTACACCTTC. Translating it yields CASSSGQGVLRRGYTF.